Listed below are T cell receptor beta chains from one sample, sequenced in a study of tumor T cells in aggressive B-cell lymphoma. Libraries were prepared by immunoSEQ multiplex PCR; TCRdb keeps only in-frame clonotypes and omits some of them. There are about 3,500 clones in the sample; approximately 93% occur only once, and roughly 2% lies in the top ten. Sequenced input: tumor tissue. These receptors came from an adult with diffuse large B cell lymphoma. Each CDR3 is given with its conserved first and last residue. A D gene is named only where the DNA matches it firmly. Size is omitted from some rows. Given values are once, few, many or a class for expanded clones.

V gene	CDR3 length	clone size	J gene	D gene	CDR3 protein	CDR3 DNA
TRBV19	15	once	TRBJ1-2	TRBD1	CASTHATGGNYGYTF	TGTGCCAGTACTCATGCGACAGGGGGTAACTATGGCTACACCTTC
TRBV4-2	15	.	TRBJ1-2	.	CASSQDPRDGYGYTF	TGTGCCAGCAGCCAAGATCCGAGGGATGGGTATGGCTACACCTTC
TRBV2	14	.	TRBJ1-3	.	CASRPRTAGNTIYF	TGTGCCAGCAGACCAAGGACAGCTGGAAACACCATATATTTT
TRBV30	15	.	TRBJ2-7	TRBD2	CAWRNGGGPNYEQYF	TGTGCCTGGAGAAACGGGGGGGGGCCCAACTACGAGCAGTACTTC
TRBV5-1	15	.	TRBJ2-7	TRBD2	CASSLAGGPDYEQYF	TGCGCCAGCAGCTTGGCGGGAGGGCCGGACTACGAGCAGTACTTC
TRBV4-1	15	.	TRBJ2-2	TRBD2	CASSRVGGRAGELFF	TGCGCCAGCAGCCGCGTCGGCGGGAGAGCCGGGGAGCTGTTTTTT
TRBV28	14	.	TRBJ2-5	.	CASSLSQGQETQYF	TGTGCCAGCAGTTTATCTCAGGGACAAGAGACCCAGTACTTC
TRBV15	16	.	TRBJ2-7	.	CATSRDKRQASYEQYF	TGTGCCACCAGCAGAGATAAACGACAGGCCTCCTACGAGCAGTACTTC
TRBV11-2	11	.	TRBJ1-6	.	CASSPGTLLHF	TGTGCCAGCAGCCCCGGGACATTGCTCCACTTT
TRBV30	13	.	TRBJ2-3	.	CAWMASGTDTQYF	TGTGCCTGGATGGCAAGCGGCACAGATACGCAGTATTTT
TRBV7-9	15	.	TRBJ1-1	TRBD1	CASSKGQGRNTEAFF	TGTGCCAGCAGCAAGGGACAGGGGAGGAACACTGAAGCTTTCTTT
TRBV5-4	14	.	TRBJ1-2	TRBD1	CASSLQTGEYGYTF	TGTGCCAGCAGCTTGCAGACAGGGGAGTATGGCTACACCTTC
TRBV19	16	.	TRBJ1-4	.	CASTDAAAGANEKLFF	TGTGCCAGTACCGATGCAGCAGCAGGGGCTAATGAAAAACTGTTTTTT
TRBV5-4	11	.	TRBJ1-2	.	CASSAGGRVTF	TGTGCCAGCAGCGCGGGGGGCCGGGTAACCTTC
TRBV18	16	.	TRBJ1-1	.	CASSPRQASSWTEAFF	TGTGCCAGCTCACCACGACAGGCCTCAAGTTGGACTGAAGCTTTCTTT
TRBV2	14	.	TRBJ1-1	TRBD1	CASTVTGLYTEAFF	TGTGCCAGCACCGTGACAGGGCTCTACACTGAAGCTTTCTTT
TRBV7-2	14	.	TRBJ2-5	TRBD1	CASSLAGTGETQYF	TGTGCCAGCAGCTTAGCCGGGACAGGGGAGACCCAGTACTTC
TRBV4-2	16	.	TRBJ2-2	TRBD1	CASSPRDRGGTGELFF	TGTGCCAGCAGCCCCCGGGACAGGGGAGGAACCGGGGAGCTGTTTTTT
TRBV12-5	20	.	TRBJ2-6	.	CASSDPPRGVLSSGANVLTF	TGTGCTAGCAGTGACCCTCCGCGAGGAGTACTTAGCTCTGGGGCCAACGTCCTGACTTTC
TRBV6-6	15	.	TRBJ2-1	TRBD2	CASSYSRTSPNEQFF	TGTGCCAGCAGTTACTCGAGGACTAGCCCCAATGAGCAGTTCTTC
TRBV12-5	17	.	TRBJ2-4	TRBD1	CASGLVRTGQAKNIQYF	TGTGCTAGTGGTTTGGTACGGACAGGGCAAGCCAAAAACATTCAGTACTTC
TRBV27	15	.	TRBJ2-5	.	CASSQGDRDQETQYF	TGTGCCAGCAGTCAAGGCGACCGGGACCAAGAGACCCAGTACTTC
TRBV29-1	13	once	TRBJ2-1	.	CSGRAGSYNEQFF	TGCAGCGGGAGGGCGGGCTCCTACAATGAGCAGTTCTTC
TRBV2	14	.	TRBJ1-2	TRBD1	CASIVGTGRYGYTF	TGTGCCAGCATTGTCGGGACAGGGCGGTATGGCTACACCTTC
TRBV5-6	18	few	TRBJ2-3	TRBD2	CASSLWGVTSGSTDTQYF	TGTGCCAGCAGCCTGTGGGGGGTGACTAGCGGAAGCACAGATACGCAGTATTTT
TRBV5-1	15	.	TRBJ2-7	TRBD1	CASSLDGTGLYEQYF	TGCGCCAGCAGCTTGGATGGGACAGGGCTCTACGAGCAGTACTTC
TRBV7-2	14	.	TRBJ2-1	.	CASSPRGDSGEQFF	TGTGCCAGCAGCCCCCGGGGAGATTCTGGTGAGCAGTTCTTC
TRBV27	15	.	TRBJ2-1	.	CASNLETDWSHEQFF	TGTGCCAGCAATTTGGAGACGGATTGGTCCCATGAGCAGTTCTTC
TRBV25-1	14	.	TRBJ1-2	TRBD1	CASRGGTADYGYTF	TGTGCCAGCAGAGGGGGGACAGCGGACTATGGCTACACCTTC
TRBV30	13	.	TRBJ1-1	.	CAWSVAGATEVFF	TGTGCCTGGAGTGTAGCGGGGGCAACTGAAGTTTTCTTT
TRBV27	14	.	TRBJ1-2	.	CASSLGSLGGGYTF	TGTGCCAGCAGTTTAGGTAGCCTGGGGGGTGGCTACACCTTC
TRBV27	16	.	TRBJ2-6	.	CASRRRKTPGANVLTF	TGTGCCAGCAGGAGAAGAAAAACCCCTGGGGCCAACGTCCTGACTTTC
TRBV6-1	13	.	TRBJ2-1	TRBD1	CASSSGTVNEQFF	TGTGCCAGCTCATCCGGGACAGTCAATGAGCAGTTCTTC
TRBV11-2	16	.	TRBJ2-5	.	CASSFGLARFQETQYF	TGTGCCAGCAGCTTCGGGCTAGCGAGGTTTCAAGAGACCCAGTACTTC
TRBV7-9	14	.	TRBJ1-4	.	CATLNQGTNEKLFF	TGTGCCACTCTGAATCAGGGGACTAATGAAAAACTGTTTTTT
TRBV7-9	15	.	TRBJ1-1	.	CASRPFVAIRGEAFF	TGTGCCAGCAGGCCATTCGTGGCTATCAGGGGTGAAGCTTTCTTT
TRBV19	14	.	TRBJ2-1	TRBD2	CASSPSGTHNEQFF	TGTGCCAGTAGTCCTAGCGGGACTCACAATGAGCAGTTCTTC
TRBV5-1	14	.	TRBJ2-7	TRBD2	CASRTTSSSYEQYF	TGCGCCAGCAGAACGACTAGCAGCTCCTACGAGCAGTACTTC